This T cell receptor beta chain appears in the sequencing data of a study of T cells in Graves' hyperthyroidism and ophthalmopathy. Study conclusions and caveats: In the analysis, a 13 V-J model separated ophthalmopathy from stable hyperthyroidism.

Uncontrolled infection, other autoimmune disease, pregnancy or lactation excluded patients. The CDR3 is made up of 12 amino acids. The V and J ends lost 8 bases and 9 bases respectively, with 14 bases between them. This clonotype came up a few times. Antigen: not known. TCR beta CDR3 regions were amplified from RNA transcripts. HTBI primers were employed in a first-round RT-PCR of the TCR CDR3. TCRdb itself ran the multiplex PCR reads through MiXCR, one entry per CDR3 protein. The profile covers some 760,000 distinct CDR3 sequences, with approximately 14% appearing a single time and 9.5% to 13% taken by the ten largest.

The V call is TRBV12-3 or TRBV12-4, the J call TRBJ2-1, with D uncertain. This TCR derives from a woman under 30 with Graves' hyperthyroidism. Input material: blood. The CDR3 is CASSSGSGEQFF. The CDR3 DNA reads TGTGCCAGCTCTAGTGGGTCCGGTGAGCAGTTCTTC.